Sequencing of this T cell receptor (beta chain) was carried out in a study of graft-versus-host responses after intestinal transplantation. Turning to this clone: Its antigen is not identified.

Profiled with immunoSEQ multiplex PCR; TCRdb holds only in-frame clones, not every one. The table has approximately 81,000 clones, more than 75% seen once. Study-wide results and caveats: Graft-donor T cell macrochimerism coincided with high graft-versus-host to host-versus-graft clonal ratios in allografts.

The CDR3 covers 14 residues. The V and J ends lost 1 base and 8 bases respectively, with 14 bases between them. Germline V gene sequence: CDR1 LNHNV, CDR2 YYDKDF (reference sequence). The specimen comprised unstimulated CD8+ T cells sorted from spleen or lymph node cells, sampled before transplant. The chain joins TRBV15 to TRBJ1-1; D remains unclear. The TCR originated in a human donor who was the organ donor for an intestinal transplant. CDR3 DNA sequence: TGTGCCACCAGCAGAGTCTCAACCGTCAACGAAGCTTTCTTT. Translated, it gives CATSRVSTVNEAFF. The entire variable domain, with the rest obtained from reference TRBV15 and TRBJ1-1, is as follows: DAMVIQNPRYQVTQFGKPVTLSCSQTLNHNVMYWYQQKSSQAPKLLFHYYDKDFNNEADTPDNFQSRRPNTSFCFLDIRSPGLGDTAMYLCATSRVSTVNEAFFGQGTRLTVV.